One and the same sample provided the 24 T cell receptor beta chains below, sequenced in a study of breast tumors, draining lymph nodes, adjacent tissues. Axillary draining lymph nodes of breast cancer patients supplied the node samples. A single record per CDR3 protein comes from TCRdb applying MiXCR to the multiplex PCR reads. The sample shows around 230,000 distinct CDR3 sequences, 34% of them seen only once. Specimen: axillary lymph node tissue. These receptors were taken from a female donor with breast cancer. Some clones in this sample may be carry-over from other donors' samples.

This chain links TRBV19 with TRBJ1-1; no clear D gene. In germline, CDR1 is LNHDA, CDR2 SQIVND (reference sequence). This CDR3 spans 13 amino acids. Trimming took off 3 bases at V and 11 bases at J, with 16 bases between the two ends. The CDR3 DNA reads TGTGCCAGTAGTATGTCGGGTTATCGAGGGGCTTTCTTT. It is translated as CASSMSGYRGAFF.

This clonotype was observed many times. The rearrangement joins TRBV7-2 to TRBJ2-3; no reliable D call. The V end lost 9 bases, the J end lost 1 base, and 11 bases lay between the germline ends. Germline V lookup: CDR1 SGHTA, CDR2 FQGNSA. This CDR3 contains 13 residues. The CDR3 loop is CASRRAGTDTQYF. The CDR3 DNA sequence: TGTGCCAGTAGAAGGGCCGGCACAGATACGCAGTATTTT.

Concerning this clonotype itself: This may stem from a read error, because a much larger clone lies one nucleotide away. The chain has TRBV7-2 and TRBJ2-1, with 9 bases fitting TRBD2. This CDR3 has 17 residues. The V gene end was trimmed by 2 bases and the J gene end by 9 bases; junction bases not matched to a gene: 14. Germline V gives CDR1 SGHTA, CDR2 FQGNSA. CDR3 region: CASSLFSAGGRRSEQFF. CDR3 in DNA: TGTGCCAGCAGCTTATTTTCGGCGGGGGGGAGGCGCAGTGAGCAGTTCTTC.

This clonotype was recorded at least ten times. V and J are TRBV5-1 and TRBJ2-7; the D is unclear. Trimming removed 0 bases at V and 3 bases at J, with 10 bases between. This CDR3 has 14 residues. Germline values: CDR1 SGHRS, CDR2 YFSETQ. The CDR3 bases are TGCGCCAGCAGCTTGGCATTGTCCTACTACGAGCAGTACTTC. Protein sequence: CASSLALSYYEQYF.

The chain links TRBV2 to TRBJ2-7; perhaps TRBD2 as D (6 bases). Germline CDR1 reads SNHLY; CDR2 reads FYNNEI. Trimming left V 9 bases short and J 3 bases short, with 24 bases between. The CDR3 totals 16 residues. The CDR3, as DNA: TGTGCCAGGGGCACGGAGGTAGCGGCCTCTAACTACGAGCAGTACTTC. It codes for CARGTEVAASNYEQYF.

This chain uses TRBV6-4 with TRBJ2-2; no clear D. This CDR3 comprises 14 residues. Trimming stripped 8 bases from V and 0 bases from J, with 10 bases between. CDR1 and CDR2 (germline): MRHNA, SNTAGT. CDR3 in amino acids: CASALQPNTGELFF. The CDR3 nucleotides are TGTGCCAGCGCTCTACAGCCGAACACCGGGGAGCTGTTTTTT.

The sample holds a few counts of this clonotype. This chain joins TRBV5-6 and TRBJ1-2, with 10 bases fitting TRBD1. Germline values: CDR1 SGHDT, CDR2 YYEEEE. The CDR3 is made up of 14 amino acids. The V and J ends lost 3 bases and 2 bases, in that order; junction bases with no gene match: 1. CDR3 DNA: TGTGCCAGCAGCTGGGACAGGGGAAACTATGGCTACACCTTC. Residues: CASSWDRGNYGYTF. The variable domain in full, with the rest retrieved from reference TRBV5-6 and TRBJ1-2, is DAGVTQSPTHLIKTRGQQVTLRCSPKSGHDTVSWYQQALGQGPQFIFQYYEEEERQRGNFPDRFSGHQFPNYSSELNVNALLLGDSALYLCASSWDRGNYGYTFGSGTRLTVV.

The V gene is TRBV7-2, the J gene TRBJ2-2, with TRBD2 identical over 8 bases. The germline V gene has CDR1 SGHTA and CDR2 FQGNSA. J lost 4 bases, V lost 8 bases, and 9 bases had no gene match. The CDR3 loop spans 15 amino acids. CDR3 amino acids: CASVTAGGFTGELFF. For the CDR3, the DNA is TGTGCCAGCGTTACGGCGGGGGGCTTCACCGGGGAGCTGTTTTTT.

Of note for this clonotype: A much larger clone sits a single nucleotide away, making a read error possible. The CDR3 nucleotides are TGCGCCAGCAGCCAAGTTGAAAGCTCCTACGAGCAGTACTTC. It specifies CASSQVESSYEQYF. The chain links TRBV4-1 to TRBJ2-7; D gene unclear. Germline CDR1 reads MGHRA; CDR2 reads YSYEKL. This CDR3 has 14 amino acids. V lost 1 base and J 0 bases, leaving 7 bases between the germline ends.

This clonotype was counted many times. The DNA of the CDR3 is TGTGCCAGCAGCCAAGGCCGAGATGAGCAGTTCTTC. This sequence encodes CASSQGRDEQFF. This rearrangement joins TRBV11-3 to TRBJ2-1; D remains unclear. Trimming shortened V by 5 bases and J by 8 bases, and 10 bases separated the two germline ends. The germline gives CDR1 SGHNT, CDR2 YENEEA. This CDR3 region has 12 residues.

A word on this clonotype: A read error is possible here, since a much larger clone lies one base away. The chain couples TRBV3-1 to TRBJ1-6; no clear D. The germline V gene has CDR1 LGHDT and CDR2 YNNKEL (reference sequence). Trimming cost V 4 bases and J 6 bases, with 16 bases left between them. The CDR3 loop spans 16 amino acids. The CDR3 here is CASSPAKNSPNSPLHF. The CDR3, as DNA: TGTGCCAGCAGCCCCGCGAAAAACAGTCCTAATTCACCCCTCCACTTT.

Many counts were recorded for this clonotype. The rearrangement uses TRBV6-6 and TRBJ1-2, with 7 nucleotides matching TRBD1. The CDR3 is made up of 14 amino acids. Germline V CDR1 and CDR2: MNHNY, SVGAGI (reference sequence). V was clipped by 0 bases and J by 3 bases; unmatched bases: 1. The CDR3 sequence: CASSYSGQDYGYTF. Here the CDR3 DNA reads TGTGCCAGCAGTTACTCCGGACAGGACTATGGCTACACCTTC.

This clonotype was seen many times. This chain uses TRBV4-1 with TRBJ2-2; 9 positions match TRBD1. Germline CDR1 reads MGHRA; CDR2 reads YSYEKL. The CDR3 extends over 15 amino acids. V lost 3 bases to trimming and J lost 7 bases; unmatched junction nucleotides: 6. The CDR3 protein is CASSQRDRVGGELFF. CDR3 DNA: TGCGCCAGCAGCCAGAGGGACAGGGTCGGCGGGGAGCTGTTTTTT.

This clonotype has only one observation. This may stem from a read error, because a much larger clone lies one nucleotide away. V and J are TRBV7-9 and TRBJ1-2; no firm D call. This CDR3 region has 13 residues. Per the germline V gene, CDR1 is SEHNR and CDR2 is FQNEAQ (reference sequence). Here the CDR3 reads CAGSLESQNGYTF. CDR3 DNA sequence: TGTGCCGGCAGCTTAGAATCCCAGAATGGCTACACCTTC.

Many counts were recorded for this clonotype. The V and J genes are TRBV6-5 and TRBJ1-3; the D gene is possibly TRBD1 (6 bases). Trimming removed 0 bases from V and 4 bases from J, with 10 bases in between. CDR3 size: 15 residues. Germline V CDR1 and CDR2: MNHEY, SVGAGI. The CDR3 reads CASSYSRTGGNTIYF. CDR3 bases: TGTGCCAGCAGTTACTCGAGAACAGGGGGAAACACCATATATTTT.

In nucleotides, the CDR3 is TGTGCCAGTAGTATAGCGGGGGGTTTCACAGATACGCAGTATTTT. It yields the protein CASSIAGGFTDTQYF. This sequence joins TRBV19 and TRBJ2-3; TRBD2 matches 7 bases. Trimming cost V 1 base and J 2 bases; bases outside gene matches: 3. The CDR3 loop spans 15 amino acids. CDR1 and CDR2 (germline): LNHDA, SQIVND (reference sequence).

CDR3 sequence (DNA): TGTGCCAGCAGTGCGGGACTAGCGGGACCGTACAATGAGCAGTTCTTC. This encodes CASSAGLAGPYNEQFF. J is TRBJ2-1 and V is TRBV25-1; TRBD2 aligns across 13 bases. CDR1 MGHDK and CDR2 SYGVNS come from the germline V gene. This CDR3 is 16 amino acids long. The J segment lost 4 bases and the V segment lost 4 bases, leaving 4 bases of the junction unmatched.

This clonotype came up many times. The rearrangement links TRBV29-1 to TRBJ2-1; the D gene could be TRBD1 or TRBD2 (5 bases each). Trimming removed 7 bases from V and 9 bases from J, with 19 bases in between. Germline-derived CDR1 and CDR2 are SQVTM and ANQGSEA. The CDR3 runs 13 residues. Here the CDR3 reads CSARVGTEGEQFF. The CDR3 DNA sequence: TGCAGCGCCCGAGTGGGGACCGAGGGTGAGCAGTTCTTC.

Worth noting for this clonotype: At one of its ends the junction is not consistent with the germline gene, which may arise from a read error. This chain links TRBV20-1 with TRBJ2-7; D possibly matches TRBD1 or TRBD2 (5 bases each). Germline CDR1 DFQATT, CDR2 SNEGSKA (reference sequence). There are 14 residues in the CDR3. For the CDR3, the DNA is TGCAGTGCTAGAGCGGGGACGTCTGCCTACAAGCAGTACTTC. Translating it yields CSARAGTSAYKQYF.

In this sample, this clonotype turned up many times. V gene TRBV7-3 combines with J gene TRBJ2-3, with D hard to call. The germline V and J ends were trimmed by 2 bases and 4 bases, with 10 bases remaining between them. Germline V gene data show CDR1 as SGHTA and CDR2 as FQGTGA. This CDR3 region has 14 residues. The CDR3 sequence: CASSLGASPDTQYF. CDR3 nucleotide sequence: TGTGCCAGCAGCTTAGGAGCGTCCCCAGATACGCAGTATTTT.

This clonotype was found many times. The V call is TRBV4-1, the J call TRBJ1-2; TRBD1 might be the D (5 bases). V was shortened by 1 base and J by 5 bases, with 11 bases between the two germline ends. The V gene's germline CDR1 is MGHRA and CDR2 YSYEKL. CDR3 length: 14 residues. CDR3 loop: CASSQGRTRYGYTF. The CDR3 DNA follows: TGCGCCAGCAGCCAAGGCCGGACAAGATATGGCTACACCTTC.

CDR3 nucleotides: TGTGCCAGCAACACCGACAGGGGAAACACCATATATTTT. This gives the protein CASNTDRGNTIYF. The chain is built from TRBV2 and TRBJ1-3; possibly TRBD1 for D (6 bases). Germline CDR1 and CDR2: SNHLY and FYNNEI. The CDR3 is 13 residues long. The V gene lost 7 bases and the J gene lost 4 bases, with 11 bases spanning the gap.

This clonotype occurred many times. The rearrangement joins TRBV5-5 to TRBJ2-1; 8 positions match TRBD2. Looked up from germline, CDR1 is SGHKS and CDR2 is YYEKEE (reference sequence). V was pared by 3 bases and J by 7 bases, with 9 bases of the junction left unmatched. CDR3 size: 15 residues. The CDR3 DNA is TGTGCCAGCAGCTGGACTAGCCAAGGATCTAATGAGCAGTTCTTC. Its protein product is CASSWTSQGSNEQFF. Filled out from reference TRBV5-5 and TRBJ2-1, the complete variable domain reads DAGVTQSPTHLIKTRGQQVTLRCSPISGHKSVSWYQQVLGQGPQFIFQYYEKEERGRGNFPDRFSARQFPNYSSELNVNALLLGDSALYLCASSWTSQGSNEQFFGPGTRLTVL.

This clonotype has ten or more counts. V and J are TRBV12-3 or TRBV12-4 and TRBJ2-7; D not certain. V lost 6 bases and J lost 5, with 14 bases in between. The CDR3 is 13 amino acids. The CDR3 DNA follows: TGTGCCAGCAGGCGACATGAGACCCACGAGCAGTACTTC. This encodes CASRRHETHEQYF.